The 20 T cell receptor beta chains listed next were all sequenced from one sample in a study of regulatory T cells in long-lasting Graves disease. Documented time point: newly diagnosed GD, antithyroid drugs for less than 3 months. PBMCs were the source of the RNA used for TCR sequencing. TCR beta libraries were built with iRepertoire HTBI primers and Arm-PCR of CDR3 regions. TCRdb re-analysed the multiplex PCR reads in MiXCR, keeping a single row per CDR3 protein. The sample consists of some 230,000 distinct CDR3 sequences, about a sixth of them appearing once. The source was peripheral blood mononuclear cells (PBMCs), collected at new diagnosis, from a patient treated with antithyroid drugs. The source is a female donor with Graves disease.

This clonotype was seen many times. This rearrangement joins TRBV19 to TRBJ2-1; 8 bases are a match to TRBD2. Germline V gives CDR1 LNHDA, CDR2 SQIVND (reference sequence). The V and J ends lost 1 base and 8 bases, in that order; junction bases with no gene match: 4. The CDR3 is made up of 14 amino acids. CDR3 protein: CASSIAGRAHEQFF. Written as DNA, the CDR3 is TGTGCCAGTAGTATAGCCGGGAGGGCCCATGAGCAGTTCTTC.

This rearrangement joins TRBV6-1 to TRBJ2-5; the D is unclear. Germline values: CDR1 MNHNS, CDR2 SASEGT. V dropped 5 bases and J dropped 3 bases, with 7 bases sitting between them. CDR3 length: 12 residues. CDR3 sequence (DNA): TGTGCCAGCAGTCTCCAAGAAGAGACCCAGTACTTC. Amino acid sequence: CASSLQEETQYF.

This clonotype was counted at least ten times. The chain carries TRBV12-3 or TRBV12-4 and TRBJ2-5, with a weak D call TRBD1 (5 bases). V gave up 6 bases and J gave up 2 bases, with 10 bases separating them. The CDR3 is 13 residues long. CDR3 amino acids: CASRGHGQETQYF. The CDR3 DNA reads TGTGCCAGCAGAGGACACGGACAAGAGACCCAGTACTTC.

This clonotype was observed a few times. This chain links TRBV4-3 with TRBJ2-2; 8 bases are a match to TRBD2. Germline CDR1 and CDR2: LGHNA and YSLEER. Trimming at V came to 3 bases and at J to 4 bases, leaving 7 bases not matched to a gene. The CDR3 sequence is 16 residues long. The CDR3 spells CASSHLAGYGTGELFF. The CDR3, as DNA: TGCGCCAGCAGCCATTTAGCGGGATACGGCACCGGGGAGCTGTTTTTT.

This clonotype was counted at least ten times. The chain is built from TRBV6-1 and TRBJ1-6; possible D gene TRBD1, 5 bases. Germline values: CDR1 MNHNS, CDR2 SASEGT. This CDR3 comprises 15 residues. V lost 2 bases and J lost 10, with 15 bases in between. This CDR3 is CASSETQARRSPLHF. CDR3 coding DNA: TGTGCCAGCAGTGAAACACAGGCGAGGCGGTCACCCCTCCACTTT.

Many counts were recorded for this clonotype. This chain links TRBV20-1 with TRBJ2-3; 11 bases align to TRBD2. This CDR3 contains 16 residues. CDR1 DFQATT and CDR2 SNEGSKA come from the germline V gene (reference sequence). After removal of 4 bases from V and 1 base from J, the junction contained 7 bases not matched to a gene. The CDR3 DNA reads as TGCAGTGCTAATTCTCGACTAGCGGGACGCACAGATACGCAGTATTTT. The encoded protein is CSANSRLAGRTDTQYF.

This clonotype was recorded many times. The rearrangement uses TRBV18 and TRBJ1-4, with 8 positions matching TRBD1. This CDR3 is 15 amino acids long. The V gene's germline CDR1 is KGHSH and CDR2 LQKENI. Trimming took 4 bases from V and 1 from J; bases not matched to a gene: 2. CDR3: CASSLGQGTNEKLFF. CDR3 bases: TGTGCCAGCTCACTAGGACAGGGAACTAATGAAAAACTGTTTTTT.

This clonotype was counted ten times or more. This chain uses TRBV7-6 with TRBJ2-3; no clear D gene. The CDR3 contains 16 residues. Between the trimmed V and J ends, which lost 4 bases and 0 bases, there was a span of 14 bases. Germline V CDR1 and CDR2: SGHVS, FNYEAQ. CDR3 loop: CASSSRTRLSTDTQYF. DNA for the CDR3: TGTGCCAGCAGCTCCCGGACCCGACTCAGCACAGATACGCAGTATTTT.

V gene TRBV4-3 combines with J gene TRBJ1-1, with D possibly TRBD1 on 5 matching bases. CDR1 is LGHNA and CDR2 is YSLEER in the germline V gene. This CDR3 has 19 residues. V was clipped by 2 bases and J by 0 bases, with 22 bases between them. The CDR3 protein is CASSQLPVARASLNTEAFF. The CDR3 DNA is TGCGCCAGCAGCCAACTTCCGGTAGCCAGGGCCAGTTTGAACACTGAAGCTTTCTTT.

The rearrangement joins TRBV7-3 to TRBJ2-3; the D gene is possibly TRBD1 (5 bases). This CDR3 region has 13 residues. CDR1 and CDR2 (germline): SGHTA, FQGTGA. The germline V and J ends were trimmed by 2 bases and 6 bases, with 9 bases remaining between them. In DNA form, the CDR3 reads TGTGCCAGCAGCTTAGGGAAGGGGGATACGCAGTATTTT. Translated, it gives CASSLGKGDTQYF.

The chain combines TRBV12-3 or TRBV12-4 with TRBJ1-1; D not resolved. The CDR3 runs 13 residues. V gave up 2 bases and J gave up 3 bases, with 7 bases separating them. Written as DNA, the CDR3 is TGTGCCAGCAGTTTAAAGGGTGACACTGAAGCTTTCTTT. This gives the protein CASSLKGDTEAFF.

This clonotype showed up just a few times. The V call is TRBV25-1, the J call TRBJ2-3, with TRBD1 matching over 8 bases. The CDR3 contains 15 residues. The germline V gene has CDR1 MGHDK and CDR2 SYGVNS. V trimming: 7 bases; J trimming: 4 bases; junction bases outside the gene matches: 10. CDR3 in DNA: TGTGCCAGCACAGACAGGGGCGGTCAGGCAGATACGCAGTATTTT. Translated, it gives CASTDRGGQADTQYF.

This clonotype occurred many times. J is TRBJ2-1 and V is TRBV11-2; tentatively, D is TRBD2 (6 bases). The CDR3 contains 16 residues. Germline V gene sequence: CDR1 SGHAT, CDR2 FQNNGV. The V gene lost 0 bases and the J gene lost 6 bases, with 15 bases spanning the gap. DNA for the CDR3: TGTGCCAGCAGCTTAGAACTTTCGACTAGAGGCAATGAGCAGTTCTTC. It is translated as CASSLELSTRGNEQFF.

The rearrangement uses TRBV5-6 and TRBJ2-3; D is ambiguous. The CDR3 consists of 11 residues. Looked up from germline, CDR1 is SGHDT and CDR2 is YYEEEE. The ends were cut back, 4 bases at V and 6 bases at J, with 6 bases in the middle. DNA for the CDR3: TGTGCCAGCAGCATTTTCGATACGCAGTATTTT. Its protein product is CASSIFDTQYF.

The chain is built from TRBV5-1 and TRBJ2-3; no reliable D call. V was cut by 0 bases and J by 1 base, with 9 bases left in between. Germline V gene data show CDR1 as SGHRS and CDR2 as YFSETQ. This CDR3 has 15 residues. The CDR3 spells CASSLEHRRTDTQYF. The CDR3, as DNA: TGCGCCAGCAGCTTGGAACACCGACGCACAGATACGCAGTATTTT.

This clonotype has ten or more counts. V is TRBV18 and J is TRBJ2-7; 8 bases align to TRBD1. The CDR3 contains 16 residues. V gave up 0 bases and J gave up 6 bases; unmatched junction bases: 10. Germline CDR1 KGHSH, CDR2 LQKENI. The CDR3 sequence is CASSPPTGVTVGEQYF. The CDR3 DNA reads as TGTGCCAGCTCACCACCGACAGGGGTTACAGTGGGCGAGCAGTACTTC.

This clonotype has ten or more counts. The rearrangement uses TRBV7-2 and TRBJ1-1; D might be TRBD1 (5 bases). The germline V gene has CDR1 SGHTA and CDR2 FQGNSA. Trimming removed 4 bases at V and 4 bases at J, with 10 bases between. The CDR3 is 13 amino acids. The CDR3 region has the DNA TGTGCCAGCAGCTCTGTTGGGGGCACTGAAGCTTTCTTT. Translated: CASSSVGGTEAFF.

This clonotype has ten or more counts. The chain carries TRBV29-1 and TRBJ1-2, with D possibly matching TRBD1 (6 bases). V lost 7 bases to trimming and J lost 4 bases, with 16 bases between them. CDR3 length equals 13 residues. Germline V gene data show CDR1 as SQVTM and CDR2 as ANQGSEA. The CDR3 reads CSALGGGGYGYTF. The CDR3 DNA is TGCAGCGCTCTAGGGGGAGGAGGCTATGGCTACACCTTC.

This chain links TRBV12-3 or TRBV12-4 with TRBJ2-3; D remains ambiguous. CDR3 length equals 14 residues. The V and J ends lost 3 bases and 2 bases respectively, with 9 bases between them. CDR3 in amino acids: CASSFIGPTDTQYF. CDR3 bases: TGTGCCAGCAGTTTCATCGGGCCCACAGATACGCAGTATTTT.

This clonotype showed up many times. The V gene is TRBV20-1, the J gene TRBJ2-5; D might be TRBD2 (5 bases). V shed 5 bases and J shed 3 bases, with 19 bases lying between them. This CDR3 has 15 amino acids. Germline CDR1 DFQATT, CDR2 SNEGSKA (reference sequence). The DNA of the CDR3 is TGCAGTGCTTCCCGACCCGGATGGGGAGAAGAGACCCAGTACTTC. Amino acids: CSASRPGWGEETQYF.